This T cell receptor beta chain was captured in a study of response to subunit inactivated influenza vaccine. MiXCR, run by TCRdb on the RT-PCR reads, gives a single entry per CDR3 protein. Seen here are almost 600,000 distinct CDR3 sequences, 14% observed once, and the top ten hold roughly 11%. Trimming took off 1 base at V and 1 base at J, with 8 bases between the two ends. Germline V gene data show CDR1 as LGHNA and CDR2 as YNFKEQ. The CDR3 loop spans 14 amino acids. Source: PBMCs from blood, taken 12 days after vaccination. The gene calls are TRBV4-2 and TRBJ2-7; D ambiguous. The sequence came from a man aged 45-60 years who received an inactivated influenza vaccine. CDR3 protein: CASSQVVGSYEQYF. In DNA, the CDR3 is TGTGCCAGCAGCCAAGTGGTAGGTTCCTACGAGCAGTACTTC.